The T cell receptor (beta chain) described here comes from a study of blood T cell repertoires in COVID-19. The CDR3 covers 15 residues. CDR1 and CDR2 (germline): SGHVS, FNYEAQ. V gave up 2 bases and J gave up 4 bases; unmatched junction bases: 6. In the original analysis: Amplification of reference gene primers provided the estimated nucleated cell counts. The data were produced by immunoSEQ multiplex PCR, yet TCRdb's version contains in-frame clones alone and is incomplete. The DNA was the basis for D and trimming; V, J and clone size are from that table. The sample lists approximately 230,000 clones; roughly 80% were seen once.

This clonotype was sampled from an older man with acute or convalescent COVID-19. Sequenced: peripheral blood. The V call is TRBV7-6, the J call TRBJ2-3; 7 bases are shared with TRBD1. This CDR3 reads CASSLKGALADTQYF. DNA of the CDR3: TGTGCCAGCAGCTTAAAGGGGGCATTAGCAGATACGCAGTATTTT.